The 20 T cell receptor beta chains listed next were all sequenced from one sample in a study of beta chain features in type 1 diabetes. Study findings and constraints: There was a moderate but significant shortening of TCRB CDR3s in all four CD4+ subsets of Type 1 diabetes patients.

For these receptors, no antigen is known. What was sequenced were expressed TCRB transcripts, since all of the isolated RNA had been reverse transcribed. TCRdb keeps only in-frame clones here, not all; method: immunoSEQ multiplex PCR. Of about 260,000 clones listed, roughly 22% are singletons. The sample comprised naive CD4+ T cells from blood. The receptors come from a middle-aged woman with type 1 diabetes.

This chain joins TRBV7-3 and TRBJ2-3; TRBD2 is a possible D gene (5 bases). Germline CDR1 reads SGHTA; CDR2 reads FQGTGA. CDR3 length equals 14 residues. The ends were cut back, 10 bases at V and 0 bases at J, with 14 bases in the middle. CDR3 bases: TGTGCCACACAAAAGGAGGCCAGCACAGATACGCAGTATTTT. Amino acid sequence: CATQKEASTDTQYF.

This CDR3 reads CASKGGGTDTQYF. DNA of the CDR3: TGTGCCAGTAAAGGGGGAGGCACAGATACGCAGTATTTT. V and J are TRBV19 and TRBJ2-3; D perhaps matches TRBD1 (6 bases). Germline loops: CDR1 LNHDA, CDR2 SQIVND (reference sequence). The CDR3 covers 13 residues. V dropped 7 bases and J dropped 1 base, with 9 bases sitting between them.

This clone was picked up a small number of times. This chain's CDR3 is CASSLGLLAGADEQFF. The CDR3, as DNA: TGTGCCAGCAGCTTAGGGCTGCTAGCGGGAGCGGATGAGCAGTTCTTC. The chain carries TRBV7-2 and TRBJ2-1, with 10 bases fitting TRBD2. Germline V gives CDR1 SGHTA, CDR2 FQGNSA. Germline trimming cut 1 base from V and 8 bases from J; bases unmatched to any gene: 8. This CDR3 has 16 residues.

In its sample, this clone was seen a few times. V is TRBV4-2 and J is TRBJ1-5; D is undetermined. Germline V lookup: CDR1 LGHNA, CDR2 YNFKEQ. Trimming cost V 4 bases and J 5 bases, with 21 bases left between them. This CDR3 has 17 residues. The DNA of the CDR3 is TGTGCCAGCAGCCCAAAGTGGGTTGCGCGGGAGGATCAGCCCCAGCATTTT. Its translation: CASSPKWVAREDQPQHF.

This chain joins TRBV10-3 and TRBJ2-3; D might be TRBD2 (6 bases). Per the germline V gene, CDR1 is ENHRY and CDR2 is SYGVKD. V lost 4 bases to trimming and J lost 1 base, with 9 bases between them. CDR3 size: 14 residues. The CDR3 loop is CAISGLERTDTQYF. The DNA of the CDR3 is TGTGCCATCAGTGGACTAGAGCGCACAGATACGCAGTATTTT.

The CDR3 nucleotides are TGCAGTGTGGGGCTTGAAGCTTTCTTT. Its translation: CSVGLEAFF. The chain employs TRBV20-1 and TRBJ1-1; D is possibly TRBD1 (5 bases). The V gene's germline CDR1 is DFQATT and CDR2 SNEGSKA (reference sequence). This CDR3 has 9 amino acids. The V end was cut by 7 bases, the J end by 7 bases, with 7 bases between.

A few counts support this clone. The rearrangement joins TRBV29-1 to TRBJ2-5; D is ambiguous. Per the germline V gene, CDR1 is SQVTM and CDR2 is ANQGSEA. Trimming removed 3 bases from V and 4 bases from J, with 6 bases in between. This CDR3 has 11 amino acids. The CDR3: CSVDTRETQYF. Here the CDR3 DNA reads TGCAGCGTTGATACGAGAGAGACCCAGTACTTC.

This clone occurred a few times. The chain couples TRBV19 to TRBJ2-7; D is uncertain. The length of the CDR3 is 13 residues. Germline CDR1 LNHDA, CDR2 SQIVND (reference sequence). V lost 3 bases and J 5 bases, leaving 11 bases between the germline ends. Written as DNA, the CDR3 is TGTGCCAGTAGTATCCCTCTGTTCGACGAGCAGTACTTC. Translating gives CASSIPLFDEQYF. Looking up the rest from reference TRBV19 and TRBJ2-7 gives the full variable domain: DGGITQSPKYLFRKEGQNVTLSCEQNLNHDAMYWYRQDPGQGLRLIYYSQIVNDFQKGDIAEGYSVSREKKESFPLTVTSAQKNPTAFYLCASSIPLFDEQYFGPGTRLTVT.

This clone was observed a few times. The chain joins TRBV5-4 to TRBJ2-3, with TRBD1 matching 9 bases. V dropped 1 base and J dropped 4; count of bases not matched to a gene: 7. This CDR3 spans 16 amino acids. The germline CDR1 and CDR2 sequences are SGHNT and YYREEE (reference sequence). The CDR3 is CASSLRQGGRADTQYF. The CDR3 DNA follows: TGTGCCAGCAGCTTGAGACAGGGGGGGAGGGCAGATACGCAGTATTTT.

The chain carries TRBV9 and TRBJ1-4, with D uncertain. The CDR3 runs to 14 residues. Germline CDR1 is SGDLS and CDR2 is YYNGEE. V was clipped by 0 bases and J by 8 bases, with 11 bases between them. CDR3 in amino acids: CASSVEALGEKLFF. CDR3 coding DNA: TGTGCCAGCAGCGTAGAGGCCCTAGGCGAAAAACTGTTTTTT.

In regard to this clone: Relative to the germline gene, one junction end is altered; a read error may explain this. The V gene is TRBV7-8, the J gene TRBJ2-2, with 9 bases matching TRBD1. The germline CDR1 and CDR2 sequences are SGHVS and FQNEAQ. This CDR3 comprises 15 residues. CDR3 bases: TGTGCCAGCAGCCCACAGGGGGCGAAGACCGGGGAGCTGTTTTTT. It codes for CASSPQGAKTGELFF.

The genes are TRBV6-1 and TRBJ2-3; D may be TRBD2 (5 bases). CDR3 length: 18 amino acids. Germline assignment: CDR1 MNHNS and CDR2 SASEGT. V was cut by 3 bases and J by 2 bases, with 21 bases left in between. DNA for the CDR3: TGTGCCAGCAGTGATCTAGGAGGCAGTTCCTTTTACACAGATACGCAGTATTTT. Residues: CASSDLGGSSFYTDTQYF.

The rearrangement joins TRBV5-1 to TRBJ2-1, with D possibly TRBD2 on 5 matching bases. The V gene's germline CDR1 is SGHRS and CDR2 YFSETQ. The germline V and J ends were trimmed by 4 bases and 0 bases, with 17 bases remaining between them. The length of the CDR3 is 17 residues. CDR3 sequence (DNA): TGCGCCAGCAGCCCCGGACTTCTTCGGGGCTCCTACAATGAGCAGTTCTTC. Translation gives CASSPGLLRGSYNEQFF.

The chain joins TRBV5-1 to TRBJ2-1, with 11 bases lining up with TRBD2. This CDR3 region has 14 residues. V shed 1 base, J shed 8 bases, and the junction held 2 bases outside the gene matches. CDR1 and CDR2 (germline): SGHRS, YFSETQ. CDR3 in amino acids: CASSLTSGSYEQFF. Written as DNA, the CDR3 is TGCGCCAGCAGCTTGACTAGCGGGAGCTATGAGCAGTTCTTC.

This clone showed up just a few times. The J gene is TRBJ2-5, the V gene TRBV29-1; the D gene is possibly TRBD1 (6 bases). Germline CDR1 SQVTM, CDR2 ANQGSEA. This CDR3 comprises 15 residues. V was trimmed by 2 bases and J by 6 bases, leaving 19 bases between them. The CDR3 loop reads CSVESVQGPGKTQYF. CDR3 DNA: TGCAGCGTTGAAAGCGTTCAGGGGCCGGGGAAGACCCAGTACTTC.

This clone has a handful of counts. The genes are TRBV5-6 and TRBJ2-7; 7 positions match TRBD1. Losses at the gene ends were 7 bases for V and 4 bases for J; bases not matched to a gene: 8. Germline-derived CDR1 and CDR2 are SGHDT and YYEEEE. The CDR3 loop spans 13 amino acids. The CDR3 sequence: CASGGQAEYEQYF. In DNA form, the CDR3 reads TGTGCCAGCGGAGGACAGGCAGAGTACGAGCAGTACTTC.

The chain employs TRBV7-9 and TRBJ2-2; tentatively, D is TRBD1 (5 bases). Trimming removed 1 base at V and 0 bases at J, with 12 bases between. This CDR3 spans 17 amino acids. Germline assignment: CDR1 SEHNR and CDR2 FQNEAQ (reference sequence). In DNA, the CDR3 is TGTGCCAGCAGCTTAGGGGGCAGGCCAGCGAACACCGGGGAGCTGTTTTTT. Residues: CASSLGGRPANTGELFF.

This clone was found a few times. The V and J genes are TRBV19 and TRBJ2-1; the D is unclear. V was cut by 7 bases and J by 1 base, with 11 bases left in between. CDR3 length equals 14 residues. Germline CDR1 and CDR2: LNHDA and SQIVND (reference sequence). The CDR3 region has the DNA TGTGCCAGTACTAACCGTGCTTCCTACAATGAGCAGTTCTTC. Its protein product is CASTNRASYNEQFF.

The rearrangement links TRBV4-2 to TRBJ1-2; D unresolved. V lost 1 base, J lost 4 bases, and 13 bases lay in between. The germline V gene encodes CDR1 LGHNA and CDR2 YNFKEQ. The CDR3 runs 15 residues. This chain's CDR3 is CASSQGIEGVYGYTF. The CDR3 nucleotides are TGTGCCAGCAGCCAAGGGATTGAGGGAGTCTATGGCTACACCTTC.

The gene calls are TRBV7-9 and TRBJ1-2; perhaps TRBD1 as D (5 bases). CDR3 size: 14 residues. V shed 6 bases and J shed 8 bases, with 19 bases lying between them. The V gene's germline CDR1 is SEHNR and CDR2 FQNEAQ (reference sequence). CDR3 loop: CASSFLGGLGGYTF. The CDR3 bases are TGTGCCAGCAGTTTCCTCGGGGGTCTGGGCGGCTACACCTTC. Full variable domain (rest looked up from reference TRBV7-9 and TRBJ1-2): DTGVSQNPRHKITKRGQNVTFRCDPISEHNRLYWYRQTLGQGPEFLTYFQNEAQLEKSRLLSDRFSAERPKGSFSTLEIQRTEQGDSAMYLCASSFLGGLGGYTFGSGTRLTVV.